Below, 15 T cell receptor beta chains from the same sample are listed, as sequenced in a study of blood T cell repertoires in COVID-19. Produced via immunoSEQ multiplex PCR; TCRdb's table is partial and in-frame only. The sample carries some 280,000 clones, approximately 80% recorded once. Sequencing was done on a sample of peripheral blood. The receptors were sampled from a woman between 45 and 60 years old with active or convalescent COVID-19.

The DNA of the CDR3 is TGTGCCAGCTGCCGCGACAGGTGGAATAATCAGCCCCAGCATTTT. This encodes CASCRDRWNNQPQHF. The chain carries TRBV7-8 and TRBJ1-5, with TRBD1 as a possible D gene (6 bases). The CDR3 covers 15 residues. V lost 8 bases to trimming and J lost 4 bases, with 18 bases between them. The germline gives CDR1 SGHVS, CDR2 FQNEAQ. The variable domain in full, completed from reference TRBV7-8 and TRBJ1-5, reads GAGVSQSPRYKVAKRGQDVALRCDPISGHVSLFWYQQALGQGPEFLTYFQNEAQLDKSGLPSDRFFAERPEGSVSTLKIQRTQQEDSAVYLCASCRDRWNNQPQHFGDGTRLSIL.

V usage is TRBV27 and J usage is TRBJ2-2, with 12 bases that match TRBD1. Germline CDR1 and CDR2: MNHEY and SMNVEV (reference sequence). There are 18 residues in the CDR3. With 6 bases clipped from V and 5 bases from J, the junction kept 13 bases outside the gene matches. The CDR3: CASSPRPGQGARTGELFF. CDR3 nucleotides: TGTGCCAGCAGCCCTCGTCCGGGACAGGGGGCGAGAACCGGGGAGCTGTTTTTT.

CDR3 protein: CAISESTHRTSEYEQYF. CDR3 sequence (DNA): TGTGCCATCAGTGAGTCGACGCATCGGACTAGCGAGTACGAGCAGTACTTC. The chain joins TRBV10-3 to TRBJ2-7; TRBD2 agrees at 9 bases. CDR1 is ENHRY, CDR2 SYGVKD, per germline. V lost 0 bases, J lost 4 bases, and 10 bases stayed unmatched. CDR3 length equals 17 residues.

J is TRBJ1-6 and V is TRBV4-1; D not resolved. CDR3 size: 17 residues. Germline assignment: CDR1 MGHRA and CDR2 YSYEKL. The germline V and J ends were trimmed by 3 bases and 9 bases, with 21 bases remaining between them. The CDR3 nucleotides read TGCGCCAGCAGCCACCCCGGTCGGACGAGGGCTGGTTCACCCCTCCACTTT. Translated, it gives CASSHPGRTRAGSPLHF.

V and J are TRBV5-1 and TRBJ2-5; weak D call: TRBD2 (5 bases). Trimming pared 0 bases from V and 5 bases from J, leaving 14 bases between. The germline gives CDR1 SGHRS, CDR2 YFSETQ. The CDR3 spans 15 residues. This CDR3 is CASSLEGLARETQYF. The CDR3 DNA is TGCGCCAGCAGCTTGGAAGGGCTAGCACGCGAGACCCAGTACTTC.

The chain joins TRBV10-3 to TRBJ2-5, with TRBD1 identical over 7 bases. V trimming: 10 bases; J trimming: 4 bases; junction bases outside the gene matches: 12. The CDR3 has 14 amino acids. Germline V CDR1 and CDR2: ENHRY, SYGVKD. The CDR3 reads CATQGPGQVETQYF. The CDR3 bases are TGTGCCACCCAGGGGCCCGGACAGGTAGAGACCCAGTACTTC.

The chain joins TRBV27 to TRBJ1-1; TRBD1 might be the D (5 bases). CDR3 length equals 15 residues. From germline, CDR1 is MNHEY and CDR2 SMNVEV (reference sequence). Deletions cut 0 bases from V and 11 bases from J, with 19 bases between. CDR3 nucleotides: TGTGCCAGCAGTTTATCGCTATCCGGGGGAGCAGGGGCTTTCTTT. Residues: CASSLSLSGGAGAFF.

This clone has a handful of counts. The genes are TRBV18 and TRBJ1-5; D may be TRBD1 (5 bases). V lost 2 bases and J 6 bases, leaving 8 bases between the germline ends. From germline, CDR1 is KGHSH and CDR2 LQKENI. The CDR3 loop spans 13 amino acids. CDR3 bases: TGTGCCAGCTCACCAGGGGGGACTCAGCCCCAGCATTTT. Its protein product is CASSPGGTQPQHF.

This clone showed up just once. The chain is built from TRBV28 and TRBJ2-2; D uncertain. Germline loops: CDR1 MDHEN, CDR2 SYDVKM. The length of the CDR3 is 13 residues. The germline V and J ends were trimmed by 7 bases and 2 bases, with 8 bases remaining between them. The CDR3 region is CASNQLNTGELFF. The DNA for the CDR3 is TGTGCCAGCAACCAACTAAACACCGGGGAGCTGTTTTTT.

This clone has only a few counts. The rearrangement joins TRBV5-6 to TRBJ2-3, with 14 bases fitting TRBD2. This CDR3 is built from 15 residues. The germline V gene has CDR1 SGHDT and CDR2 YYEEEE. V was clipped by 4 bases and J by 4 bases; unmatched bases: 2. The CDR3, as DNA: TGTGCCAGCAGCCGGGGACTAGCGGGAGCAGATACGCAGTATTTT. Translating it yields CASSRGLAGADTQYF.

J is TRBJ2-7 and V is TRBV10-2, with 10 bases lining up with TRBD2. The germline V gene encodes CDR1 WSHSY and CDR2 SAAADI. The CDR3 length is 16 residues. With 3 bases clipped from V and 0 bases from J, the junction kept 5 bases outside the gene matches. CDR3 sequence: CASSDPSGRASYEQYF. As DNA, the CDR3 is TGCGCCAGCAGTGATCCGAGCGGGAGGGCCTCCTACGAGCAGTACTTC.

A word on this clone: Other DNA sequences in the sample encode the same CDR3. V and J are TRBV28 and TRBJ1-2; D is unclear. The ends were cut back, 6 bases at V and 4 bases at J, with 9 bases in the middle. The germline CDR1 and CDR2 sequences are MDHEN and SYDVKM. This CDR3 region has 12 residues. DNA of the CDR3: TGTGCCAGCAGGGGTGGGAGCTATGGCTACACCTTC. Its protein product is CASRGGSYGYTF.

This chain's CDR3 is CASKGQGADEQFF. For the CDR3, the DNA is TGTGCCAGTAAAGGGCAGGGGGCAGATGAGCAGTTCTTC. V gene TRBV19 combines with J gene TRBJ2-1; 8 bases are shared with TRBD1. J was trimmed by 8 bases and V by 7 bases; bases with no gene match: 7. CDR3 size: 13 residues. Germline CDR1 and CDR2: LNHDA and SQIVND (reference sequence).

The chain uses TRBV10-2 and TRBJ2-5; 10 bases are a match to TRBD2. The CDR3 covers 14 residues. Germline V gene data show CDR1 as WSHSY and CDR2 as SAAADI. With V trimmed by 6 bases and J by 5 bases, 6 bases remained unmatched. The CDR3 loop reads CASRGTSDEETQYF. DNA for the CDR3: TGCGCCAGCAGAGGGACTAGCGACGAGGAGACCCAGTACTTC.

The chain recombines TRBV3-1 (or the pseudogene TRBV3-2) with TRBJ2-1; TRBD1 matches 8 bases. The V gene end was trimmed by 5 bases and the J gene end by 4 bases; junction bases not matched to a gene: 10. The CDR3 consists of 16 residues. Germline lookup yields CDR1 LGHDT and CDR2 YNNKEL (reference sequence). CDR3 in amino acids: CASSRRTGLGYNEQFF. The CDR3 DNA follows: TGTGCCAGCAGCAGACGGACAGGGCTGGGATACAATGAGCAGTTCTTC.